The rows below give T cell receptor beta chains drawn from one sample of a study of shared clonotypes between healthy human individuals. Clones were sequenced by immunoSEQ multiplex PCR, and TCRdb holds only the in-frame ones, with some missing. The profile shows about 610,000 clones, about 96% of them singletons. Input material: naive CD4+ T cells sorted from blood. The receptors here all came from a woman aged 25-40 years in good health. CDR3s include the opening cysteine and the closing phenylalanine or tryptophan. A D gene is named only where the DNA matches it firmly. Clone size appears in some rows only: once, few, many, or a class for an expanded clone.

NA	TRBV5-1	TRBD1	TRBJ1-1	TGCGCCAGCAGCCCGTTCCCCCCGGGACAGGGGATTGAAGCTTTCTTT	CASSPFPPGQGIEAFF
NA	TRBV18	NA	TRBJ1-1	TGTGCCAGCTCACCGATGACGGGGGACTTGAACACTGAAGCTTTCTTT	CASSPMTGDLNTEAFF
once	TRBV5-1	TRBD1	TRBJ2-1	TGCGCCAGCAGCTTGGTAACAGGGGGCTCCTACAATGAGCAGTTCTTC	CASSLVTGGSYNEQFF
NA	TRBV6-6	NA	TRBJ2-3	TGTGCCAGCGGAGGCGGGTCAGATACGCAGTATTTT	CASGGGSDTQYF
few	TRBV18	TRBD2	TRBJ2-1	TGTGCCAGCCTGACTAGCGGGAGTGGACGTTCCTACAATGAGCAGTTCTTC	CASLTSGSGRSYNEQFF
once	TRBV4-2	TRBD2	TRBJ2-7	TGTGCCAGCAGCCAAGAGGGGGGGAGACCCGAGCAGTACTTC	CASSQEGGRPEQYF
NA	TRBV15	NA	TRBJ1-2	TGTGCCACCAGCAGAGAGGGGGCGCGGTATGGCTACACCTTC	CATSREGARYGYTF
NA	TRBV5-1	NA	TRBJ1-1	TGCGCCAGCAGCTTGGTTCTTGGAACTGAAGCTTTCTTT	CASSLVLGTEAFF
NA	TRBV27	TRBD2	TRBJ2-3	TGTGCCAGCAGTAGGGGACTAGCGGCGCAGTCTGGGACGCAGTATTTT	CASSRGLAAQSGTQYF
NA	TRBV29-1	NA	TRBJ2-7	TGCAGCGTTGGGGGTAGTATGAGCTCCTACGAGCAGTACTTC	CSVGGSMSSYEQYF
once	TRBV10-2	NA	TRBJ1-3	TGCGCCAGCATGATCCTGGACTCTGGAAACACCATATATTTT	CASMILDSGNTIYF
NA	TRBV4-1	NA	TRBJ2-3	TGCGCCAGCAGCCAAGAAAGAGATACGCAGTATTTT	CASSQERDTQYF
once	TRBV28	NA	TRBJ1-2	TGTGCCAGCAGTTTATCTGGGGATGGCTACACCTTC	CASSLSGDGYTF
once	TRBV19	NA	TRBJ1-4	TGTGCCAGTAGTATAGATCGGATAAAAAGGGGGGCAACTAATGAAAAACTGTTTTTT	CASSIDRIKRGATNEKLFF
NA	TRBV9	NA	TRBJ2-1	TGTGCCAGCAGCGTTCTTACGGGAGTTTACAATGAGCAGTTCTTC	CASSVLTGVYNEQFF
NA	TRBV5-1	NA	TRBJ1-4	TGCGCCAGCAGCTTGAGCGGAGCAACTAATGAAAAACTGTTTTTT	CASSLSGATNEKLFF
once	TRBV4-1	TRBD2	TRBJ2-7	TGCGCCAGCAGCCACTTCAGCGGGAAAAGCTCCTACGAGCAGTACTTC	CASSHFSGKSSYEQYF
NA	TRBV19	TRBD1	TRBJ1-2	TGTGCCAGTAAAAGGGACAGGGGGCAACGGGGCTACACCTTC	CASKRDRGQRGYTF
NA	TRBV4-2	TRBD2	TRBJ2-3	TGTGCCAGCAGCCAAGGGACTAGCATACCTAGCACAGATACGCAGTATTTT	CASSQGTSIPSTDTQYF
NA	TRBV21-1	NA	TRBJ2-7	TGTGCCAGCAGCAAAGGTCTAGCGGGAGGCTTAGAGCAGTACTTC	CASSKGLAGGLEQYF
NA	TRBV5-1	NA	TRBJ1-2	TGCGCCAGCAGCTTGGGAGGTACAGACACTAACTATGGCTACACCTTC	CASSLGGTDTNYGYTF
NA	TRBV28	NA	TRBJ2-2	TGTGCCAGCAGTCCACACGAAACCGGGGAGCTGTTTTTT	CASSPHETGELFF
NA	TRBV30	NA	TRBJ2-3	TGTGCCCGCGCGGAGGGGCTTGCAGATACGCAGTATTTT	CARAEGLADTQYF
once	TRBV6-4	NA	TRBJ2-3	TGTGCCAGCAGTGACTCGACGGGTGGGTCAGATACGCAGTATTTT	CASSDSTGGSDTQYF
NA	TRBV10-1	TRBD2	TRBJ2-7	TGCGCCAGCAGTGCTCGGACTAGCGGGAACTACGAGCAGTACTTC	CASSARTSGNYEQYF
NA	TRBV15	NA	TRBJ2-6	TGTGCCACCAGCAAAGGAGGGGTCACCCCGTCTGGGGCCAACGTCCTGACTTTC	CATSKGGVTPSGANVLTF
NA	TRBV6-5	NA	TRBJ2-3	TGTGCCAGCCGAGGGGGGGATACGCAGTATTTT	CASRGGDTQYF
NA	TRBV27	NA	TRBJ1-5	TGTGCCAGCAGACCTACAGGCTATAGCAATCAGCCCCAGCATTTT	CASRPTGYSNQPQHF
NA	TRBV28	TRBD2	TRBJ2-3	TGTGCCAGCAGTTCGGCGGGGCTAGCGGGGCCATTCTCTCCGTATACGCAGTATTTT	CASSSAGLAGPFSPYTQYF
few	TRBV6-1	NA	TRBJ1-1	TGTGCCAGCAGTGAAGATCGGGTCCTTGGGGAAGCTTTCTTT	CASSEDRVLGEAFF
NA	TRBV28	NA	TRBJ1-5	TGTGCCAGCAGTTTATTGGCCGCTAGCAATCAGCCCCAGCATTTT	CASSLLAASNQPQHF
NA	TRBV7-6	NA	TRBJ1-1	TGTGCCAGCAGCGCCAGGGGTGGGAACACTGAAGCTTTCTTT	CASSARGGNTEAFF
NA	TRBV6-1	NA	TRBJ2-3	TGTGCCAGCCGACGGAGGGGGGATGTTACAGATACGCAGTATTTT	CASRRRGDVTDTQYF
NA	TRBV2	TRBD1	TRBJ1-3	TGTGCCAGCAACCCGACAGGGCTCTCTGGAAACACCATATATTTT	CASNPTGLSGNTIYF
NA	TRBV2	NA	TRBJ2-7	TGTGCCAGCAGTGACCCAGGGGGGTCCTACGAGCAGTACTTC	CASSDPGGSYEQYF
NA	TRBV25-1	TRBD1	TRBJ2-1	TGTGCCAGCAGTGGGATGGACAGGGATGAGCAGTTCTTC	CASSGMDRDEQFF
NA	TRBV28	NA	TRBJ2-7	TGTGCCAGCAGCCTCGCCGGGGTCCGGGGCTACGAGCAGTACTTC	CASSLAGVRGYEQYF
NA	TRBV5-1	TRBD2	TRBJ2-1	TGCGCCAGCAGCTTGAGGCCTAGCGGGGATAATGAGCAGTTCTTC	CASSLRPSGDNEQFF
NA	TRBV18	NA	TRBJ2-1	TGTGCCAGTAGCTGGGAGTACAATGAGCAGTTCTTC	CASSWEYNEQFF
NA	TRBV5-1	NA	TRBJ1-1	TGCGCCAGCAGCCCACCAAGAGGAGACAGGAACACTGAAGCTTTCTTT	CASSPPRGDRNTEAFF